The present T cell receptor beta chain was sequenced within a study of cytomegalovirus exposure and HLA in healthy donors. Vbeta (60) and Jbeta (13) primers were used in the PCR. Profiling relied on immunoSEQ multiplex PCR, and the TCRdb table lists in-frame clones only, not all of them. The sample yields fewer than 150,000 clones, 80% seen once. Germline CDR1 LNHDA, CDR2 SQIVND (reference sequence). The CDR3 runs to 14 residues. V shed 7 bases, J shed 3 bases, and the junction held 7 bases outside the gene matches. The clonotype was recovered from a man younger than 40 in good health and CMV-seronegative. Sequencing input: PBMCs. The V gene is TRBV19, the J gene TRBJ1-1; 8 positions match TRBD1. The CDR3: CASTWDRMYTEAFF. The CDR3 coding sequence is TGTGCCAGTACCTGGGACAGGATGTACACTGAAGCTTTCTTT.